The 18 T cell receptor beta chains listed next were all sequenced from one sample in a study of blood T cell repertoires in COVID-19. The assay was immunoSEQ multiplex PCR, and TCRdb's table has in-frame clones only and misses some. The sample lists roughly 310,000 clones; approximately 87% were seen once. Sequenced: peripheral blood. All receptors derive from a woman aged 25 to 39 with COVID-19, enrolled during active disease.

The chain couples TRBV6-5 to TRBJ1-5; TRBD1 matches at 9 bases. With V trimmed by 6 bases and J by 3 bases, 3 bases remained unmatched. The CDR3 consists of 14 residues. Per the germline V gene, CDR1 is MNHEY and CDR2 is SVGAGI. The chain's CDR3 is CASRGQGYNQPQHF. The CDR3 bases are TGTGCCAGCAGAGGACAGGGGTACAATCAGCCCCAGCATTTT.

This clone was detected a few times. The chain joins TRBV28 to TRBJ2-2; the match to TRBD1 covers 11 bases. The germline V gene encodes CDR1 MDHEN and CDR2 SYDVKM. The CDR3 has 16 amino acids. V was pared by 4 bases and J by 4 bases, with 5 bases of the junction left unmatched. CDR3 residues: CASSSRDRGVTGELFF. The CDR3 DNA follows: TGTGCCAGCAGTTCCCGGGACAGGGGGGTCACCGGGGAGCTGTTTTTT. The full variable domain, its missing parts supplied by reference TRBV28 and TRBJ2-2, is DVKVTQSSRYLVKRTGEKVFLECVQDMDHENMFWYRQDPGLGLRLIYFSYDVKMKEKGDIPEGYSVSREKKERFSLILESASTNQTSMYLCASSSRDRGVTGELFFGEGSRLTVL.

In DNA, the CDR3 is TGTGCCAGCAGCCAACAGCAGGGAGGCACTGAAGCTTTCTTT. It codes for CASSQQQGGTEAFF. The chain has TRBV3-1 (or the pseudogene TRBV3-2) and TRBJ1-1; D possibly corresponds to TRBD1 (5 bases). Germline-derived CDR1 and CDR2 are LGHDT and YNNKEL (reference sequence). The CDR3 consists of 14 residues. V lost 2 bases, J lost 4 bases, and 11 bases lay in between.

A single count supports this clone. V gene TRBV27 combines with J gene TRBJ1-2, with 7 bases fitting TRBD1. From germline, CDR1 is MNHEY and CDR2 SMNVEV (reference sequence). J gave up 8 bases and V 6 bases, and 9 bases lay outside the gene matches. The CDR3 is 13 residues long. CDR3 sequence reads: CASSPDRARGYTF. The CDR3 bases are TGTGCCAGCAGCCCTGACAGGGCGAGAGGCTACACCTTC.

The genes are TRBV6-6 and TRBJ2-1; 7 bases fit TRBD2. The CDR3 is 15 residues long. V shed 2 bases, J shed 7 bases, and the junction held 8 bases outside the gene matches. Per the germline V gene, CDR1 is MNHNY and CDR2 is SVGAGI (reference sequence). DNA of the CDR3: TGTGCCAGCAGTTACGGGGGGGAGTCGGGGAATGAGCAGTTCTTC. Its protein is CASSYGGESGNEQFF.

The chain joins TRBV5-1 to TRBJ1-2; 9 nucleotides line up with TRBD1. CDR1 is SGHRS and CDR2 is YFSETQ in the germline V gene. CDR3 length equals 17 residues. J gave up 0 bases and V 2 bases, and 8 bases lay outside the gene matches. CDR3 region: CASSFRTGDASNYGYTF. The CDR3 region has the DNA TGCGCCAGCAGCTTTCGGACAGGGGATGCCTCTAACTATGGCTACACCTTC. Combining the CDR3 with reference TRBV5-1 and TRBJ1-2 gives the whole variable domain KAGVTQTPRYLIKTRGQQVTLSCSPISGHRSVSWYQQTPGQGLQFLFEYFSETQRNKGNFPGRFSGRQFSNSRSEMNVSTLELGDSALYLCASSFRTGDASNYGYTFGSGTRLTVV.

The rearrangement joins TRBV15 to TRBJ2-5, with D possibly matching TRBD2 (6 bases). The CDR3 has 15 residues. V was cut by 0 bases and J by 5 bases, with 13 bases left in between. Germline lookup yields CDR1 LNHNV and CDR2 YYDKDF (reference sequence). CDR3 sequence reads: CATSRDLGGGETQYF. The CDR3 DNA reads TGTGCCACCAGCAGAGATCTGGGGGGTGGGGAGACCCAGTACTTC.

The chain joins TRBV10-2 to TRBJ2-3, with D perhaps matching TRBD1 (5 bases). Germline V gene data show CDR1 as WSHSY and CDR2 as SAAADI. CDR3 length equals 12 residues. Between the trimmed V and J ends, which lost 8 bases and 3 bases, there was a span of 9 bases. Here the CDR3 reads CASGATTDTQYF. The CDR3 nucleotides are TGCGCCAGCGGGGCAACTACAGATACGCAGTATTTT.

V gene TRBV2 combines with J gene TRBJ2-7; tentatively, D is TRBD1 (6 bases). V gave up 4 bases and J gave up 6 bases, with 19 bases separating them. Germline V lookup: CDR1 SNHLY, CDR2 FYNNEI. The CDR3 spans 15 residues. CDR3 DNA sequence: TGTGCCAGCAGTGTAGAACTGGTTCAAGGGGGCGAGCAGTACTTC. Translating it yields CASSVELVQGGEQYF.

This clone was observed a few times. The rearrangement links TRBV5-1 to TRBJ1-2; 10 bases match TRBD1. The CDR3 consists of 14 residues. Trimming cost V 4 bases and J 8 bases; bases outside gene matches: 8. The germline CDR1 and CDR2 sequences are SGHRS and YFSETQ. This chain's CDR3 is CASSLGGQGSGYTF. In DNA, the CDR3 is TGCGCCAGCAGCCTGGGGGGACAGGGGAGCGGCTACACCTTC.

The chain combines TRBV4-2 with TRBJ1-3; 7 bases line up with TRBD1. This CDR3 is 17 amino acids long. Per germline, CDR1 LGHNA and CDR2 YNFKEQ. V shed 4 bases, J shed 0 bases, and the junction held 9 bases outside the gene matches. CDR3 in DNA: TGTGCCAGCAGCCCCAACAGGGGAACATTCTCTGGAAACACCATATATTTT. Encoded protein: CASSPNRGTFSGNTIYF.

This chain connects TRBV5-4 to TRBJ1-4, with TRBD1 as a possible D gene (6 bases). Germline-derived CDR1 and CDR2 are SGHNT and YYREEE (reference sequence). The CDR3 contains 14 residues. V was trimmed by 2 bases and J by 8 bases, leaving 13 bases between them. The CDR3 spells CASSFTGKSEKLFF. In DNA, the CDR3 is TGTGCCAGCAGCTTTACAGGGAAAAGCGAAAAACTGTTTTTT.

This clone has a single count. The rearrangement uses TRBV29-1 and TRBJ2-3, with TRBD2 identical over 9 bases. The CDR3 totals 14 residues. From germline, CDR1 is SQVTM and CDR2 ANQGSEA. The V and J ends lost 4 bases and 6 bases, in that order; junction bases with no gene match: 8. In DNA, the CDR3 is TGCAGCGTTGGAACGGGACTAGCTATTGATACGCAGTATTTT. As protein: CSVGTGLAIDTQYF.

This chain links TRBV3-1 (or the pseudogene TRBV3-2) with TRBJ2-1; the D gene is possibly TRBD2 (5 bases). The germline CDR1 and CDR2 sequences are LGHDT and YNNKEL (reference sequence). Trimming left V 1 base short and J 8 bases short, with 9 bases between. This CDR3 is built from 13 residues. CDR3 protein: CASSQVTGYEQFF. The CDR3, as DNA: TGTGCCAGCAGCCAAGTGACGGGATATGAGCAGTTCTTC.

V and J are TRBV4-1 and TRBJ2-1, with TRBD2 matching over 9 bases. Germline V gene sequence: CDR1 MGHRA, CDR2 YSYEKL. The CDR3 is 16 residues long. V shed 6 bases, J shed 0 bases, and the junction held 6 bases outside the gene matches. CDR3 protein: CASRHSGSLSYNEQFF. The CDR3 DNA is TGCGCCAGCAGACATAGCGGGAGTCTCTCCTACAATGAGCAGTTCTTC.

The CDR3 nucleotides read TGTGCCAGCAGCTTAGAATTGGGCGACAGGGGGGGAAATGGCTACACCTTC. Residues: CASSLELGDRGGNGYTF. This chain uses TRBV7-9 with TRBJ1-2; 9 nucleotides line up with TRBD1. V lost 1 base, J lost 6 bases, and 12 bases stayed unmatched. The CDR3 runs to 17 residues. Germline V gene data show CDR1 as SEHNR and CDR2 as FQNEAQ (reference sequence).

V gene TRBV7-3 combines with J gene TRBJ2-5; the match to TRBD1 covers 12 bases. The CDR3 runs to 15 residues. The V and J ends lost 4 bases and 5 bases, in that order; junction bases with no gene match: 5. Germline values: CDR1 SGHTA, CDR2 FQGTGA. The CDR3 loop reads CASSWGQGARETQYF. CDR3 DNA: TGTGCCAGCAGCTGGGGACAGGGGGCGAGGGAGACCCAGTACTTC.

There are a few counts of this clone. The chain couples TRBV19 to TRBJ1-1; D remains unclear. V dropped 5 bases and J dropped 4 bases, with 20 bases sitting between them. The CDR3 is 16 residues long. Germline V lookup: CDR1 LNHDA, CDR2 SQIVND (reference sequence). The CDR3 DNA reads TGTGCCAGTAGTCCGTACCCTGGGGAGGGAGGCACTGAAGCTTTCTTT. It is translated as CASSPYPGEGGTEAFF.